What follows are 8 T cell receptor beta chains derived from one specimen sequenced in a study of blood T cell repertoires in COVID-19. Using immunoSEQ multiplex PCR, the repertoire was profiled, and TCRdb retains in-frame clones only, with some absent. The table has 470,000 or so clones, roughly 87% seen once. Specimen: PBMCs or T cells enriched from blood (not recorded which). The receptors shown here come from a woman under 30 with acute COVID-19.

The chain uses TRBV2 and TRBJ2-3; 10 positions agree with TRBD2. With 9 bases clipped from V and 1 base from J, the junction kept 7 bases outside the gene matches. There are 15 residues in the CDR3. Germline assignment: CDR1 SNHLY and CDR2 FYNNEI. CDR3 residues: CARATGTSGTDTQYF. In nucleotides, the CDR3 is TGTGCCAGAGCTACCGGGACTAGCGGCACAGATACGCAGTATTTT. The variable domain in full, completed from reference TRBV2 and TRBJ2-3, reads EPEVTQTPSHQVTQMGQEVILRCVPISNHLYFYWYRQILGQKVEFLVSFYNNEISEKSEIFDDQFSVERPDGSNFTLKIRSTKLEDSAMYFCARATGTSGTDTQYFGPGTRLTVL.

This clone has only one observation. The V and J genes are TRBV5-1 and TRBJ2-7; the match to TRBD2 covers 8 bases. This CDR3 comprises 15 residues. Per the germline V gene, CDR1 is SGHRS and CDR2 is YFSETQ. V shed 4 bases, J shed 4 bases, and the junction held 10 bases outside the gene matches. CDR3 in DNA: TGCGCCAGCAGCAGCCTTGGTGCGGGAGGTTACGAGCAGTACTTC. Translated, it gives CASSSLGAGGYEQYF.

Concerning this clone itself: The sample has other DNA sequences that encode this CDR3 too. The chain employs TRBV7-9 and TRBJ2-3; no clear D. V lost 3 bases, J lost 6 bases, and 7 bases lay in between. CDR3 length: 12 residues. Germline V gene lookup returns CDR1 SEHNR and CDR2 FQNEAQ (reference sequence). CDR3 protein: CASSLREDTQYF. For the CDR3, the DNA is TGTGCCAGCAGCTTGCGTGAGGATACGCAGTATTTT.

The gene calls are TRBV5-4 and TRBJ1-2; the match to TRBD1 covers 9 bases. This CDR3 region has 14 residues. Looked up from germline, CDR1 is SGHNT and CDR2 is YYREEE (reference sequence). The V and J ends lost 2 bases and 7 bases, in that order; junction bases with no gene match: 6. CDR3 DNA sequence: TGTGCCAGCAGCTTCCCCGGGACAGGGTTTGGCTACACCTTC. Protein: CASSFPGTGFGYTF.

This clone was recorded once. The chain has TRBV2 and TRBJ1-2; D may be TRBD1 (5 bases). Per the germline V gene, CDR1 is SNHLY and CDR2 is FYNNEI. Trimming took 5 bases from V and 9 from J, leaving 10 bases between them. This CDR3 contains 11 residues. CDR3 nucleotides: TGTGCCAGCAGTAATCAGGGCAGCTACACCTTC. It translates to CASSNQGSYTF.

The genes are TRBV9 and TRBJ2-7, with 7 bases lining up with TRBD1. Trimming at V came to 4 bases and at J to 1 base, leaving 11 bases not matched to a gene. The germline CDR1 and CDR2 sequences are SGDLS and YYNGEE. This CDR3 spans 16 amino acids. CDR3 DNA sequence: TGTGCCAGCAGCCCCAACCGAAGGGGACAGTCCTACGAGCAGTACTTC. The encoded protein is CASSPNRRGQSYEQYF.

V gene TRBV28 combines with J gene TRBJ2-2, with 11 positions matching TRBD2. This CDR3 is built from 17 residues. V was pared by 6 bases and J by 0 bases, with 6 bases of the junction left unmatched. CDR1 MDHEN and CDR2 SYDVKM come from the germline V gene. CDR3 DNA: TGTGCCAGCAGGGGAACTAGCGGGGGCGCGAACACCGGGGAGCTGTTTTTT. Protein product: CASRGTSGGANTGELFF.

J is TRBJ2-3 and V is TRBV7-6; 9 nucleotides agree with TRBD2. Germline V gives CDR1 SGHVS, CDR2 FNYEAQ. V dropped 3 bases and J dropped 2; count of bases not matched to a gene: 6. The CDR3 consists of 16 residues. The CDR3 nucleotides are TGTGCCAGCAGCTTTGGGGCGGGGGGGCCCACAGATACGCAGTATTTT. Its translation: CASSFGAGGPTDTQYF.